A single sample gave rise to the 21 T cell receptor beta chains below, sequenced in a study of OX40 agonist ivuxolimab in advanced cancers. The data were produced by immunoSEQ multiplex PCR, yet TCRdb's version contains in-frame clones alone and is incomplete. The sample gives roughly 76,000 clones, 85% of which show up once; roughly 3.1% is in the top ten. The material sequenced was CD4+ or CD8+ T cells sorted from blood, taken in a trial of the OX40 agonist ivuxolimab. These receptors all stem from an adult with an advanced solid tumor such as melanoma, head and neck, liver or kidney cancer.

The gene calls are TRBV6-6 and TRBJ1-3; D is possibly TRBD1 (5 bases). Germline V gene lookup returns CDR1 MNHNY and CDR2 SVGAGI (reference sequence). The CDR3 covers 15 residues. Trimming removed 6 bases from V and 0 bases from J, with 12 bases in between. CDR3 protein: CASSYAGTSGNTIYF. In DNA form, the CDR3 reads TGTGCCAGCAGCTACGCGGGGACCTCTGGAAACACCATATATTTT.

The chain combines TRBV7-3 with TRBJ2-7; possibly TRBD1 for D (5 bases). Germline CDR1 is SGHTA and CDR2 is FQGTGA. The CDR3 is 13 amino acids. V was trimmed by 6 bases and J by 7 bases, leaving 16 bases between them. The CDR3 bases are TGTGCCAGCAGTTCCGCCCAGGGATTAGAGCAGTACTTC. It is translated as CASSSAQGLEQYF.

The rearrangement joins TRBV4-2 to TRBJ1-2; 11 positions agree with TRBD1. After removal of 7 bases from V and 1 base from J, the junction contained 2 bases not matched to a gene. This CDR3 is 14 amino acids long. Germline CDR1 is LGHNA and CDR2 is YNFKEQ. In DNA, the CDR3 is TGTGCCAGCACTGGGACAGGGGGTAACTATGGCTACACCTTC. This translates into CASTGTGGNYGYTF.

The chain is built from TRBV7-2 and TRBJ2-6; possible D gene TRBD1, 5 bases. The germline V gene encodes CDR1 SGHTA and CDR2 FQGNSA. Trimming took 2 bases from V and 0 from J, leaving 11 bases between them. The CDR3 has 17 amino acids. CDR3 sequence: CASSLRGQRSGANVLTF. The CDR3 nucleotides are TGTGCCAGCAGCTTAAGGGGTCAGCGCTCTGGGGCCAACGTCCTGACTTTC.

This clone was recorded a few times. Additional DNA sequences in this sample encode the identical CDR3. This sequence joins TRBV10-3 and TRBJ1-2; D is unresolved. Germline CDR1 reads ENHRY; CDR2 reads SYGVKD. The CDR3 covers 14 residues. V was trimmed by 0 bases and J by 2 bases, leaving 7 bases between them. Here the CDR3 DNA reads TGTGCCATCAGTGAGTCCCCCAGGAACTATGGCTACACCTTC. Its translation: CAISESPRNYGYTF.

This chain uses TRBV2 with TRBJ2-7; D is ambiguous. The CDR3 spans 13 residues. Trimming stripped 2 bases from V and 6 bases from J, with 11 bases between. Germline lookup yields CDR1 SNHLY and CDR2 FYNNEI. CDR3 sequence (DNA): TGTGCCAGCAGTGAAAGGGAAAGGGCCGAGCAGTACTTC. It specifies CASSERERAEQYF.

This chain connects TRBV7-9 to TRBJ2-3; D gene uncertain. The CDR3 is 12 amino acids. V was trimmed by 7 bases and J by 2 bases, leaving 7 bases between them. Germline assignment: CDR1 SEHNR and CDR2 FQNEAQ (reference sequence). For the CDR3, the DNA is TGTGCCAGCACTGTATACACAGATACGCAGTATTTT. This gives the protein CASTVYTDTQYF.

The chain carries TRBV11-3 and TRBJ2-1; maybe TRBD2 (6 bases). The germline V gene encodes CDR1 SGHNT and CDR2 YENEEA. V gave up 8 bases and J gave up 1 base, with 12 bases separating them. CDR3 length equals 14 residues. CDR3 amino acids: CASGVGGSYNEQFF. The CDR3 DNA reads as TGTGCCAGCGGAGTGGGGGGTTCCTACAATGAGCAGTTCTTC.

This chain's CDR3 is CASSPVGQGAEYEQYF. As DNA, the CDR3 is TGTGCCAGCAGCCCCGTGGGACAGGGGGCCGAATACGAGCAGTACTTC. The V gene is TRBV5-6, the J gene TRBJ2-7; TRBD1 matches at 12 bases. In germline, CDR1 is SGHDT, CDR2 YYEEEE. The CDR3 is made up of 16 amino acids. Unmatched junction bases numbered 9, after V lost 4 bases and J lost 4 bases. The full variable domain, its missing parts supplied by reference TRBV5-6 and TRBJ2-7, is DAGVTQSPTHLIKTRGQQVTLRCSPKSGHDTVSWYQQALGQGPQFIFQYYEEEERQRGNFPDRFSGHQFPNYSSELNVNALLLGDSALYLCASSPVGQGAEYEQYFGPGTRLTVT.

This chain connects TRBV7-2 to TRBJ1-1, with D uncertain. This CDR3 spans 15 amino acids. The germline CDR1 and CDR2 sequences are SGHTA and FQGNSA. V lost 1 base, J lost 3 bases, and 12 bases lay in between. CDR3 amino acids: CASSLVYSLDTEAFF. The DNA of the CDR3 is TGTGCCAGCAGCTTAGTTTACAGCCTCGACACTGAAGCTTTCTTT.

The gene calls are TRBV6-5 and TRBJ1-4; 10 bases are shared with TRBD1. The CDR3 has 14 amino acids. V was pared by 11 bases and J by 7 bases, with 10 bases of the junction left unmatched. Germline V CDR1 and CDR2: MNHEY, SVGAGI. The CDR3 reads CASAPGQGSEKLFF. The CDR3 DNA is TGTGCCTCCGCCCCGGGACAGGGGAGTGAAAAACTGTTTTTT.

The CDR3 region is CASSSFSASNQPQHF. As DNA, the CDR3 is TGTGCCAGCAGCTCTTTTTCCGCCAGCAATCAGCCCCAGCATTTT. The chain combines TRBV5-5 with TRBJ1-5, with D hard to call. This CDR3 comprises 15 residues. The germline V gene encodes CDR1 SGHKS and CDR2 YYEKEE (reference sequence). Trimming stripped 3 bases from V and 1 base from J, with 11 bases between. Drawing the rest from reference TRBV5-5 and TRBJ1-5, the complete variable domain is DAGVTQSPTHLIKTRGQQVTLRCSPISGHKSVSWYQQVLGQGPQFIFQYYEKEERGRGNFPDRFSARQFPNYSSELNVNALLLGDSALYLCASSSFSASNQPQHFGDGTRLSIL.

V gene TRBV9 combines with J gene TRBJ2-2; 8 bases agree with TRBD2. In germline, CDR1 is SGDLS, CDR2 YYNGEE. Unmatched junction bases numbered 5, after V lost 3 bases and J lost 1 base. The CDR3 runs to 16 residues. CDR3 protein: CASSASGRGNTGELFF. The CDR3 DNA is TGTGCCAGCAGCGCCAGCGGGAGAGGGAACACCGGGGAGCTGTTTTTT.

This chain uses TRBV7-2 with TRBJ2-7; TRBD2 matches 15 bases. Germline CDR1 and CDR2: SGHTA and FQGNSA. The CDR3 runs 16 residues. Losses at the gene ends were 0 bases for V and 7 bases for J; bases not matched to a gene: 4. The CDR3 is CASSLAAGLAGGEQYF. The CDR3, as DNA: TGTGCCAGCAGCTTAGCCGCGGGACTAGCGGGAGGTGAGCAGTACTTC.

Concerning this clone: The junction and the germline gene differ at one end; a read error may be behind it. The J gene is TRBJ1-4, the V gene TRBV2; D call uncertain. The CDR3 loop spans 11 amino acids. From germline, CDR1 is SNHLY and CDR2 FYNNEI. The CDR3: CASSEGWILAW. CDR3 DNA: TGTGCCAGCAGTGAAGGCTGGATATTAGCGTGG.

The chain couples TRBV19 to TRBJ2-1; D is possibly TRBD1 (7 bases). With 4 bases removed from V and 6 bases from J, the gap between germline ends came to 13 bases. Germline V gives CDR1 LNHDA, CDR2 SQIVND (reference sequence). The CDR3 extends over 14 amino acids. The CDR3 is CASSTRDSTNEQFF. DNA of the CDR3: TGTGCCAGTAGTACGCGGGACAGTACCAATGAGCAGTTCTTC.

The rearrangement links TRBV6-6 to TRBJ1-2, with D hard to call. The CDR3 spans 14 residues. Trimming stripped 2 bases from V and 0 bases from J, with 7 bases between. The germline V gene has CDR1 MNHNY and CDR2 SVGAGI (reference sequence). The CDR3 loop is CASSYGSSNYGYTF. The CDR3 DNA sequence: TGTGCCAGCAGTTACGGCAGCTCTAACTATGGCTACACCTTC.

The chain recombines TRBV5-5 with TRBJ1-5; D is uncertain. The CDR3 runs 13 residues. V was shortened by 1 base and J by 7 bases, with 9 bases between the two germline ends. Germline V lookup: CDR1 SGHKS, CDR2 YYEKEE (reference sequence). CDR3 coding DNA: TGTGCCAGCAGCTTGTCCTATTGGCAGCCCCAGCATTTT. Protein: CASSLSYWQPQHF.

This chain uses TRBV29-1 with TRBJ2-3; 7 bases match TRBD2. This CDR3 region has 16 residues. Germline V gives CDR1 SQVTM, CDR2 ANQGSEA. V trimming: 4 bases; J trimming: 4 bases; junction bases outside the gene matches: 14. CDR3 loop: CSVGLASHLGADTQYF. Here the CDR3 DNA reads TGCAGCGTTGGACTAGCATCTCACTTGGGCGCAGATACGCAGTATTTT.

The count of this clone is one. This chain joins TRBV30 and TRBJ1-6; 9 nucleotides agree with TRBD1. Germline V gene lookup returns CDR1 GTSNPN and CDR2 SVGIG (reference sequence). Germline trimming cut 3 bases from V and 7 bases from J; bases unmatched to any gene: 10. The CDR3 sequence is 16 residues long. CDR3 loop: CAWRRGQGGQNSPLHF. In DNA, the CDR3 is TGTGCCTGGAGAAGGGGACAGGGAGGCCAAAATTCACCCCTCCACTTT.

This chain joins TRBV27 and TRBJ1-2; 8 nucleotides line up with TRBD1. The CDR3 has 17 residues. The J segment lost 2 bases and the V segment lost 2 bases, leaving 10 bases of the junction unmatched. Germline V gene lookup returns CDR1 MNHEY and CDR2 SMNVEV (reference sequence). The CDR3 sequence is CASSLPLRGRINYGYTF. Written as DNA, the CDR3 is TGTGCCAGCAGTTTACCCCTCAGGGGGCGGATAAACTATGGCTACACCTTC.